This TCR beta chain was identified during a study of blood T cell repertoires in COVID-19. Study background: In each case, the material was cDNA or gDNA derived from T cells, B-cell-depleted T cells, or PBMCs.

The V and J ends lost 8 bases and 1 base, in that order; junction bases with no gene match: 11. This CDR3 is 16 amino acids long. Germline assignment: CDR1 LGHDT and CDR2 YNNKEL (reference sequence). The method was immunoSEQ multiplex PCR; TCRdb's version includes in-frame clones alone and lacks a portion of them. The sample holds roughly 210,000 clones, less than 90% seen once. The clonotype comes from a man aged 65 to 79 with acute or convalescent COVID-19. The chain uses TRBV3-1 (or the pseudogene TRBV3-2) and TRBJ2-3, with TRBD2 identical over 8 bases. Sequencing used peripheral blood. The CDR3 sequence: CASSVTSAYRTDTQYF. CDR3 DNA: TGTGCCAGCTCAGTGACTAGCGCCTATCGCACAGATACGCAGTATTTT.